A single sample is the source of the 3 T cell receptor beta chains below, sequenced in a study of Graves' ophthalmopathy and Graves' hyperthyroidism. RNA transcripts were the source from which TCR beta CDR3 regions were amplified. RT-PCR with HTBI primers came first, then second-round multiplex PCR. Each CDR3 protein gets one entry after TCRdb re-called the multiplex PCR reads with MiXCR. The sample has about 620,000 distinct CDR3 sequences; 22% are singletons. The sequencing sample was made of peripheral blood. These receptors were obtained from a woman aged 18 to 35 with stable Graves' hyperthyroidism. Some clones in this sample may be carry-over from other donors' samples.

This clonotype was seen more than once but under ten times. The rearrangement uses TRBV6-1 and TRBJ2-5; D perhaps matches TRBD1 (5 bases). The germline V gene has CDR1 MNHNS and CDR2 SASEGT. V was trimmed by 2 bases and J by 3 bases, leaving 10 bases between them. The CDR3 contains 14 residues. CDR3 amino acids: CASSEMGREETQYF. CDR3 DNA sequence: TGTGCCAGCAGTGAAATGGGCAGGGAAGAGACCCAGTACTTC.

This clonotype was detected many times. The chain uses TRBV2 and TRBJ2-2, with 7 bases aligning to TRBD1. The CDR3 sequence is 15 residues long. Losses at the gene ends were 5 bases for V and 3 bases for J; bases not matched to a gene: 6. From germline, CDR1 is SNHLY and CDR2 FYNNEI. The CDR3 is CASSSDRADTGELFF. DNA of the CDR3: TGTGCCAGCAGTTCCGACAGGGCGGACACCGGGGAGCTGTTTTTT.

This clonotype was picked up many times. This sequence joins TRBV6-2 or TRBV6-3 and TRBJ2-5; no firm D call. V was pared by 4 bases and J by 5 bases, with 8 bases between. The germline gives CDR1 MNHEY, CDR2 SVGEGT. The CDR3 has 12 residues. CDR3 region: CASSSNLETQYF. The CDR3 DNA is TGTGCCAGCAGTTCTAACCTGGAGACCCAGTACTTC.